The 20 T cell receptor beta chains below come from one sample, sequenced in a study of blood T cell repertoires in COVID-19. Libraries were prepared by immunoSEQ multiplex PCR; TCRdb keeps only in-frame clonotypes and omits some of them. The sample contains 260,000 or so clones, approximately 83% of which appear only once. The sample consisted of PBMCs or T cells enriched from blood (not recorded which). These receptor sequences come from a woman between 40 and 50 years old who had been exposed to COVID-19.

The chain is built from TRBV15 and TRBJ1-4, with D perhaps matching TRBD1 (6 bases). V was cut by 0 bases and J by 5 bases, with 16 bases left in between. The germline CDR1 and CDR2 sequences are LNHNV and YYDKDF (reference sequence). The CDR3 has 17 amino acids. This CDR3 reads CATSRDRRGHPNEKLFF. The DNA of the CDR3 is TGTGCCACCAGCAGAGATCGTAGGGGACATCCAAATGAAAAACTGTTTTTT.

The chain joins TRBV3-1 (or the pseudogene TRBV3-2) to TRBJ2-3, with a weak D call TRBD2 (6 bases). V was clipped by 1 base and J by 4 bases, with 6 bases between them. CDR1 and CDR2 (germline): LGHDT, YNNKEL (reference sequence). The CDR3 spans 13 residues. The CDR3 spells CASSQGGADTQYF. The CDR3 DNA reads as TGTGCCAGCAGCCAAGGGGGGGCAGATACGCAGTATTTT.

The genes are TRBV12-5 and TRBJ2-3; D gene unclear. V was shortened by 3 bases and J by 0 bases, with 7 bases between the two germline ends. The length of the CDR3 is 14 residues. The germline gives CDR1 LGHNT, CDR2 FRNRAP. CDR3 region: CASGFPPSTDTQYF. The CDR3 DNA reads as TGTGCTAGTGGTTTCCCCCCTAGCACAGATACGCAGTATTTT.

In this sample, this clone turned up a few times. The chain recombines TRBV12-5 with TRBJ1-4; D unclear. This CDR3 has 13 residues. Per the germline V gene, CDR1 is LGHNT and CDR2 is FRNRAP. V was clipped by 2 bases and J by 5 bases, with 6 bases between them. The CDR3 loop reads CASGLFLNEKLFF. CDR3 in DNA: TGTGCTAGTGGTTTGTTCTTAAATGAAAAACTGTTTTTT. Complete variable domain (other parts from reference TRBV12-5 and TRBJ1-4): DARVTQTPRHKVTEMGQEVTMRCQPILGHNTVFWYRQTMMQGLELLAYFRNRAPLDDSGMPKDRFSAEMPDATLATLKIQPSEPRDSAVYFCASGLFLNEKLFFGSGTQLSVL.

This clone was picked up a small number of times. This sequence joins TRBV6-5 and TRBJ2-5; 7 bases line up with TRBD2. Losses at the gene ends were 6 bases for V and 4 bases for J; bases not matched to a gene: 11. CDR1 is MNHEY and CDR2 is SVGAGI in the germline V gene. The CDR3 is 15 amino acids. The CDR3: CASRPLQRGGETQYF. The CDR3 DNA is TGTGCCAGCAGACCCCTCCAGCGGGGTGGAGAGACCCAGTACTTC.

This chain links TRBV7-9 with TRBJ1-1; a possible D gene is TRBD1 (5 bases). Germline V gene lookup returns CDR1 SEHNR and CDR2 FQNEAQ (reference sequence). V shed 2 bases and J shed 3 bases, with 19 bases lying between them. The CDR3 is 17 amino acids. CDR3 in amino acids: CASSLSSVQTADTEAFF. The CDR3 coding sequence is TGTGCCAGCAGCTTATCCTCCGTCCAGACAGCCGACACTGAAGCTTTCTTT.

The genes are TRBV19 and TRBJ2-3; 8 positions agree with TRBD1. This CDR3 is built from 15 residues. The junction had 2 bases not matched to a gene; V was cut back by 3 bases and J by 0 bases. Germline CDR1 and CDR2: LNHDA and SQIVND (reference sequence). CDR3 sequence: CASSMDRASTDTQYF. The CDR3 bases are TGTGCCAGTAGTATGGACAGGGCTAGCACAGATACGCAGTATTTT.

The chain recombines TRBV2 with TRBJ2-2; 13 nucleotides align to TRBD2. Germline lookup yields CDR1 SNHLY and CDR2 FYNNEI. The trim removed 6 bases at V and 0 bases at J, leaving 4 bases unmatched. CDR3 size: 17 residues. The CDR3 DNA sequence: TGTGCCAGCAGAAGACTAGCGGGGGGCGCGAACACCGGGGAGCTGTTTTTT. Translating it yields CASRRLAGGANTGELFF.

CDR3 nucleotide sequence: TGTGCCAGCAGCCCAGGACAGAACAATGAGCAGTTCTTC. Amino acids: CASSPGQNNEQFF. The chain recombines TRBV11-2 with TRBJ2-1; TRBD1 might be the D (6 bases). V shed 5 bases and J shed 5 bases, with 10 bases lying between them. Germline V gene data show CDR1 as SGHAT and CDR2 as FQNNGV. This CDR3 is 13 amino acids long.

The chain uses TRBV24-1 and TRBJ1-5; 8 bases fit TRBD1. This CDR3 has 13 amino acids. Germline V gene data show CDR1 as KGHDR and CDR2 as SFDVKD. J lost 5 bases, V lost 9 bases, and 5 bases had no gene match. The CDR3 DNA follows: TGTGCCACCTCGGACAGGGAGGATCAGCCCCAGCATTTT. Its translation: CATSDREDQPQHF.

This clone was picked up a small number of times. The J gene is TRBJ2-1, the V gene TRBV4-2, with 10 bases that match TRBD2. The ends lost 0 bases at V and 5 bases at J; junction bases unmatched: 4. Germline V gives CDR1 LGHNA, CDR2 YNFKEQ. This CDR3 has 16 residues. The CDR3 region is CASSQDLAGAHNEQFF. The CDR3 nucleotides are TGTGCCAGCAGCCAAGATCTAGCGGGGGCCCACAATGAGCAGTTCTTC.

The CDR3 loop is CATSGGTGPGYTF. CDR3 nucleotide sequence: TGTGCCACCAGTGGGGGGACAGGGCCTGGCTACACCTTC. This rearrangement joins TRBV24-1 to TRBJ1-2; 9 bases are shared with TRBD1. V lost 5 bases and J lost 7; bases outside the gene matches: 4. There are 13 residues in the CDR3. Germline V lookup: CDR1 KGHDR, CDR2 SFDVKD.

The chain joins TRBV11-2 to TRBJ2-7; the match to TRBD2 covers 13 bases. The ends lost 5 bases at V and 2 bases at J; junction bases unmatched: 3. This CDR3 has 15 residues. Germline loops: CDR1 SGHAT, CDR2 FQNNGV. CDR3 nucleotide sequence: TGTGCCAGCAGCCAAACTAGCGGGGGGGCCTACGAGCAGTACTTC. Translated: CASSQTSGGAYEQYF.

This chain connects TRBV2 to TRBJ2-1, with D perhaps TRBD1 (6 bases). Germline V gives CDR1 SNHLY, CDR2 FYNNEI. The CDR3 covers 15 residues. V was clipped by 4 bases and J by 11 bases, with 21 bases between them. The CDR3 nucleotides are TGTGCCAGCAGTGGGACAGTTCGGGACCGTAATCAGCAGTTCTTC. Translated, it gives CASSGTVRDRNQQFF.

This clone was seen a few times. This chain joins TRBV6-5 and TRBJ2-1; 12 nucleotides line up with TRBD2. The CDR3 covers 16 residues. The V and J ends lost 1 base and 5 bases, in that order; junction bases with no gene match: 3. Germline-derived CDR1 and CDR2 are MNHEY and SVGAGI. In DNA form, the CDR3 reads TGTGCCAGCAGTTACTGGACTAGCGGGGAACACAATGAGCAGTTCTTC. Protein: CASSYWTSGEHNEQFF.

This chain links TRBV7-2 with TRBJ1-2, with 7 bases lining up with TRBD1. This CDR3 comprises 14 residues. CDR1 and CDR2 (germline): SGHTA, FQGNSA. The J segment lost 8 bases and the V segment lost 1 base, leaving 7 bases of the junction unmatched. CDR3 residues: CASSLGVTGNGYTF. The CDR3 nucleotides are TGTGCCAGCAGCTTAGGTGTGACAGGGAACGGCTACACCTTC. Complete variable domain (other parts from reference TRBV7-2 and TRBJ1-2): GAGVSQSPSNKVTEKGKDVELRCDPISGHTALYWYRQSLGQGLEFLIYFQGNSAPDKSGLPSDRFSAERTGGSVSTLTIQRTQQEDSAVYLCASSLGVTGNGYTFGSGTRLTVV.

The chain joins TRBV4-2 to TRBJ2-7, with D hard to call. The germline gives CDR1 LGHNA, CDR2 YNFKEQ. V was pared by 0 bases and J by 0 bases, with 9 bases between. This CDR3 contains 15 residues. The CDR3: CASSQEGAPSYEQYF. The CDR3 DNA sequence: TGTGCCAGCAGCCAAGAGGGCGCACCCTCCTACGAGCAGTACTTC.

This clone was observed a handful of times. The gene calls are TRBV6-5 and TRBJ1-2; 8 nucleotides agree with TRBD1. Trimming removed 1 base from V and 8 bases from J; junction bases left unmatched: 6. Germline CDR1 MNHEY, CDR2 SVGAGI. CDR3 length equals 14 residues. CDR3 DNA sequence: TGTGCCAGCAGTTACTGGGACAGGAGGGACGGCTACACCTTC. As protein: CASSYWDRRDGYTF.

This chain links TRBV6-5 with TRBJ1-5, with D unresolved. This CDR3 region has 15 residues. V lost 0 bases and J 3 bases, leaving 9 bases between the germline ends. Germline V gene data show CDR1 as MNHEY and CDR2 as SVGAGI. The CDR3 nucleotides read TGTGCCAGCAGTTACTCCCGGGATCACAATCAGCCCCAGCATTTT. This translates into CASSYSRDHNQPQHF.

The rearrangement links TRBV7-2 to TRBJ1-4, with D hard to call. V lost 3 bases to trimming and J lost 0 bases, with 5 bases between them. The CDR3 is 14 amino acids. From germline, CDR1 is SGHTA and CDR2 FQGNSA. This CDR3 is CASSFRATNEKLFF. CDR3 sequence (DNA): TGTGCCAGCAGCTTCCGAGCAACTAATGAAAAACTGTTTTTT.